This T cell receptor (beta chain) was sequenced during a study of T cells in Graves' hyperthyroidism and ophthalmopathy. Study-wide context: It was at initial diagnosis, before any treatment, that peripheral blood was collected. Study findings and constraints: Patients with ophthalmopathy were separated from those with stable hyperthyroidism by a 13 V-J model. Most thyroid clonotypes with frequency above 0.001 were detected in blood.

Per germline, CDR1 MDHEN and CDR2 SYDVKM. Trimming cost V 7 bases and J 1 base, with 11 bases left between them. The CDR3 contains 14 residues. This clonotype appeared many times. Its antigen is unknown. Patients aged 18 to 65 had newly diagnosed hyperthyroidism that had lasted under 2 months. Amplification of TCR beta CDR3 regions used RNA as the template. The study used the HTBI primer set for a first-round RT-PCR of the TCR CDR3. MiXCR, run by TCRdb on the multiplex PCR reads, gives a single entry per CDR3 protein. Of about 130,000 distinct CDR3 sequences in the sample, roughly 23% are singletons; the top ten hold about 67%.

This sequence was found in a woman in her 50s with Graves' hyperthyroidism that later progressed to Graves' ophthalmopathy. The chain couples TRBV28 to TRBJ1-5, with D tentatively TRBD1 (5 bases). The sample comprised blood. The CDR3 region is CASTHGGSNQPQHF. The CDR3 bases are TGTGCCAGCACCCACGGGGGGAGCAATCAGCCCCAGCATTTT.